This T cell receptor (beta chain) was found in a study of control samples from healthy donors and cancer patients. The method was immunoSEQ multiplex PCR; TCRdb's version includes in-frame clones alone and lacks a portion of them. The sample includes 200,000 to 250,000 clones, over 90% seen only once; the top ten take less than 1.6%. Per germline, CDR1 MDHEN and CDR2 SYDVKM. Deletions cut 10 bases from V and 9 bases from J, with 13 bases between. The CDR3 extends over 12 amino acids. The sequencing sample was made of blood. This chain connects TRBV28 to TRBJ1-6, with D possibly TRBD1 on 5 matching bases. The receptor was derived from a man between 45 and 60 years old in good health. CDR3 sequence: CATTWGISPLHF. DNA of the CDR3: TGTGCCACCACGTGGGGCATTTCACCCCTCCACTTT.